These T cell receptor beta chains were read from a single sample in a study of blood T cell repertoires in COVID-19. Assay used: immunoSEQ multiplex PCR; TCRdb lists only in-frame clones, some missing. The table records 98,000 or so clones, roughly four fifths of them present only once. The sequencing sample was made of peripheral blood. All receptors come from a woman in her seventies with acute or convalescent COVID-19. Each CDR3 is given with its conserved first and last residue.

len: 16
v_gene: TRBV19
CDR3aa: CATDGTGDMTNEKLFF

len: 14
v_gene: TRBV19
CDR3aa: CASSRTGSSYEQYF

len: 16
v_gene: TRBV9
CDR3aa: CASSVAAGGVTDTQYF

len: 17
v_gene: TRBV7-9
CDR3aa: CASSLWTGGRTNEKLFF

len: 14
v_gene: TRBV5-1
CDR3aa: CASSSPGANYGYTF

len: 16
v_gene: TRBV24-1
CDR3aa: CATSDTLAGGPNEQFF

len: 14
v_gene: TRBV7-2
CDR3aa: CASSLGGGGQPQHF

len: 16
v_gene: TRBV19
CDR3aa: CASSSTAGTLFGTQYF

len: 16
v_gene: TRBV2
CDR3aa: CASRDFGRNANYGYTF

len: 15
v_gene: TRBV6-5
CDR3aa: CASSYSGEAREKLFF

len: 15
v_gene: TRBV5-1
CDR3aa: CASSLAAGGNSPLHF

len: 14
v_gene: TRBV6-5
CDR3aa: CASSYQPDRGEQYF

len: 18
v_gene: TRBV5-4
CDR3aa: CASSLGPTSGGRSTAQYF

len: 17
v_gene: TRBV11-3
CDR3aa: CASSQGLLAGGRDEQFF

len: 12
v_gene: TRBV29-1
CDR3aa: CSVEFWAETQYF

len: 15
v_gene: TRBV7-9
CDR3aa: CASSLGTGRTSPLHF

len: 15
v_gene: TRBV7-8
CDR3aa: CASSHQGQGLAEAFF

len: 13
v_gene: TRBV7-2
CDR3aa: CASSLTREEKLFF

len: 13
v_gene: TRBV9
CDR3aa: CASSARGNTEAFF

len: 14
v_gene: TRBV20-1
CDR3aa: CSASLAGVSYEQYF

len: 12
v_gene: TRBV12-3/TRBV12-4
CDR3aa: CASARGGYGYTF

len: 18
v_gene: TRBV28
CDR3aa: CASLRDRRPSATTGELFF

len: 14
v_gene: TRBV9
CDR3aa: CASSVGGANEKLFF

len: 16
v_gene: TRBV28
CDR3aa: CASSGGLGGQGALRGF

len: 14
v_gene: TRBV11-3
CDR3aa: CASSLAGPGGELFF

len: 14
v_gene: TRBV19
CDR3aa: CASSILAGGETQYF

len: 16
v_gene: TRBV5-5
CDR3aa: CASSYWPGQGRYGYTF

len: 12
v_gene: TRBV28
CDR3aa: CASSQAINEQFF

len: 15
v_gene: TRBV7-2
CDR3aa: CASSLDLSGANVLTF

len: 16
v_gene: TRBV24-1
CDR3aa: CATSDPGTSVTDTQYF

len: 14
v_gene: TRBV10-2
CDR3aa: CASSEFQAGQPQHF

len: 14
v_gene: TRBV5-1
CDR3aa: CASSPTNRGYGYTF

len: 16
v_gene: TRBV7-9
CDR3aa: CASAPDREVTNEKLFF

len: 16
v_gene: TRBV3-1/TRBV3-2
CDR3aa: CASSQGTSGPQETQYF

len: 15
v_gene: TRBV19
CDR3aa: CASSISSGWGDTQYF

len: 15
v_gene: TRBV7-6
CDR3aa: CASSFSGQWDSPLHF

len: 16
v_gene: TRBV28
CDR3aa: CASSVSDSRGGNEQFF

len: 16
v_gene: TRBV11-3
CDR3aa: CASSQPYRGLNQPQHF

len: 14
v_gene: TRBV5-1
CDR3aa: CATQGGPATGELFF

len: 14
v_gene: TRBV7-9
CDR3aa: CASSLDGAGETQYF

len: 18
v_gene: TRBV27
CDR3aa: CASSLSTRGSRGATEAFF

len: 16
v_gene: TRBV6-5
CDR3aa: CASSYSRQGANEKLFF

len: 16
v_gene: TRBV10-1
CDR3aa: CASSESLGVGTDTQYF

len: 17
v_gene: TRBV18
CDR3aa: CASSPVLVAGVVDTQYF

len: 17
v_gene: TRBV4-1
CDR3aa: CASSQDLLAAYYNEQFF

len: 14
v_gene: TRBV18
CDR3aa: CASSSTAGGETQYF

len: 14
v_gene: TRBV2
CDR3aa: CASSADRRTDTQYF

len: 16
v_gene: TRBV6-1
CDR3aa: CASSGKDRGIYNEQFF

len: 18
v_gene: TRBV7-8
CDR3aa: CASSLRASGGLSSYEQYF

len: 15
v_gene: TRBV18
CDR3aa: CASSLATRGLLEAFF

len: 19
v_gene: TRBV5-1
CDR3aa: CASSASPGQGASEQETQYF

len: 18
v_gene: TRBV28
CDR3aa: CASSYDRGELNSNQPQHF

len: 16
v_gene: TRBV19
CDR3aa: CASSTWADAFPDTQYF